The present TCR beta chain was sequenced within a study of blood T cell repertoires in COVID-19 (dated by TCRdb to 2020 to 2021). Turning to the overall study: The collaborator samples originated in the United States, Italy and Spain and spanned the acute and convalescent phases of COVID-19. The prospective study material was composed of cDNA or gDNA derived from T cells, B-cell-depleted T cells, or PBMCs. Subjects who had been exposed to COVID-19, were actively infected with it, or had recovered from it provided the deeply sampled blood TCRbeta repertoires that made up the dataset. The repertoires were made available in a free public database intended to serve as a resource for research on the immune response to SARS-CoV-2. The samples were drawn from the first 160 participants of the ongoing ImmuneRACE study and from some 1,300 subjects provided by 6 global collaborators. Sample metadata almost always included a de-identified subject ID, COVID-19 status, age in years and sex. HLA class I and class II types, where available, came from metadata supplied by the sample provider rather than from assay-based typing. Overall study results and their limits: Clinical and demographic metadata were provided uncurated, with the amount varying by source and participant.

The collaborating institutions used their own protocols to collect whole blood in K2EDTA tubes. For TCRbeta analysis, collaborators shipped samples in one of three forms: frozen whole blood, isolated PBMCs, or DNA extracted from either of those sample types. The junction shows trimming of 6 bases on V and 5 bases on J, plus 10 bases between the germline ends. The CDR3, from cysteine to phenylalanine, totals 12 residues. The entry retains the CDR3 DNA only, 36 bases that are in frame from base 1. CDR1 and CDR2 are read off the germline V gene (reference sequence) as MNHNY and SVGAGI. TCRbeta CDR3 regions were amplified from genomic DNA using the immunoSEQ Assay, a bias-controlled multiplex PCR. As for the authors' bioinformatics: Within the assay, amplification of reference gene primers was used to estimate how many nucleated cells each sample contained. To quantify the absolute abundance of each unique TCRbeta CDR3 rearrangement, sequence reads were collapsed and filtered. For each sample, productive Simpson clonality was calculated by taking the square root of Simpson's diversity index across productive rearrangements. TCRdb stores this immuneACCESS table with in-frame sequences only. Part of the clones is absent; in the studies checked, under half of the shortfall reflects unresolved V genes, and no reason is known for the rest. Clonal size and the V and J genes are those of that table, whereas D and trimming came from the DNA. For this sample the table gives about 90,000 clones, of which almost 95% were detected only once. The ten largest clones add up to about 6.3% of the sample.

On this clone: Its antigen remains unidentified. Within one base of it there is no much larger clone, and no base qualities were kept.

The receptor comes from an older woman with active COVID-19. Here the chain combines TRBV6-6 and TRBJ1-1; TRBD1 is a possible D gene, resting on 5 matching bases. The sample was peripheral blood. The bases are TGTGCCAGCAGGGGGCCTCGGACTGAAGCTTTCTTT. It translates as CASRGPRTEAFF.